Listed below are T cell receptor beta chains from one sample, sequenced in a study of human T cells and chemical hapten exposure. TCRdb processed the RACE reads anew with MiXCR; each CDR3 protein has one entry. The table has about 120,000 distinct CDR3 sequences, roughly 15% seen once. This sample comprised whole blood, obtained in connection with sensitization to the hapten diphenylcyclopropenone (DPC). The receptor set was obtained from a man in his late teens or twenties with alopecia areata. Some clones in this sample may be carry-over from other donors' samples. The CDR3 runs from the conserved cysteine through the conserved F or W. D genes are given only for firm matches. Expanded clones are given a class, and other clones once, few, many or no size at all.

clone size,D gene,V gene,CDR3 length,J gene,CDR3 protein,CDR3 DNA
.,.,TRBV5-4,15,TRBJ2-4,CASSRGTPRADIQYF,TGTGCCAGCAGCCGCGGGACACCCCGAGCGGACATTCAGTACTTC
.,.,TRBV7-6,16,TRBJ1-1,CASSLSGVFDDTEAFF,TGTGCCAGCAGCCTCTCTGGGGTTTTCGATGACACTGAAGCTTTCTTT
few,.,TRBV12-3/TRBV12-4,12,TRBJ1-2,CASSRSDYGYTF,TGTGCCAGCAGCAGGAGCGACTATGGCTACACCTTC
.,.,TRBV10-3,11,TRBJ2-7,CATGQNYEQYF,TGTGCCACCGGACAGAACTACGAGCAGTACTTC
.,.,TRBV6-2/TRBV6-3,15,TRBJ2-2,CASRTGRKNTGELFF,TGTGCCAGCAGAACGGGACGGAAGAACACCGGGGAGCTGTTTTTT
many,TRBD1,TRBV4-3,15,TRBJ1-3,CASSITRDSGNTIYF,TGCGCCAGCAGCATTACCCGGGACAGTGGAAACACCATATATTTT
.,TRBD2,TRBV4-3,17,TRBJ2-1,CASSQLAGGFSYNEQFF,TGCGCCAGCAGCCAACTAGCGGGGGGATTCTCCTACAATGAGCAGTTCTTC
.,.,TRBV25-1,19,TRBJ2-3,CASSDTSRGGPLSADTQYF,TGTGCCAGCAGTGATACTAGCAGGGGCGGACCCCTTAGCGCAGATACGCAGTATTTT
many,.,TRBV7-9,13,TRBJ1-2,CASSRGENYGYTF,TGTGCCAGCAGCCGGGGGGAGAACTATGGCTACACCTTC
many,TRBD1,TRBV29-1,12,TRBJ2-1,CSAGTAYNEQFF,TGCAGCGCCGGGACAGCCTACAATGAGCAGTTCTTC
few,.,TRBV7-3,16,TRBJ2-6,CASGPTPSSGANVLTF,TGTGCCAGCGGCCCTACACCGAGCTCTGGGGCCAACGTCCTGACTTTC
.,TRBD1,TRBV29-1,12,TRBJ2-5,CSAETGSLTQYF,TGCAGCGCTGAGACAGGGAGCTTGACCCAGTACTTC
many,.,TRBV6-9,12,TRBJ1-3,CASSYSGNTIYF,TGTGCCAGCAGTTATTCTGGAAACACCATATATTTT
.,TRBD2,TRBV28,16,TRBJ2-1,CASNPPVGGSGNEQFF,TGTGCCAGCAACCCCCCCGTGGGGGGGTCTGGTAATGAGCAGTTCTTC
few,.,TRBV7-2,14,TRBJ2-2,CASSLQGNTGELFF,TGTGCCAGCAGCTTACAGGGAAACACCGGGGAGCTGTTTTTT
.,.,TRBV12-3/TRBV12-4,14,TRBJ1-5,CASHTGLSNQPQHF,TGTGCCAGCCACACAGGGCTTAGCAATCAGCCCCAGCATTTT
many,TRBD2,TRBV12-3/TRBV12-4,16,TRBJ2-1,CASRSLGLAGDNEQFF,TGTGCCAGCAGGTCTCTCGGACTAGCGGGGGACAATGAGCAGTTCTTC
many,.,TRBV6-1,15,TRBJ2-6,CAGTEGASGANVLTF,TGTGCCGGGACGGAGGGGGCATCTGGGGCCAACGTCCTGACTTTC
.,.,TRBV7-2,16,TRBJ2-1,CASSLVVTLRYNEQFF,TGTGCCAGCAGCTTAGTCGTGACCTTGCGTTACAATGAGCAGTTCTTC
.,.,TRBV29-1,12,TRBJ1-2,CSVVGENYGYTF,TGCAGCGTTGTCGGAGAGAACTATGGCTACACCTTC
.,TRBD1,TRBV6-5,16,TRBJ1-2,CASSRLTGQGTYGYTF,TGTGCCAGCAGCCGATTGACTGGACAGGGAACCTATGGCTACACCTTC